The TCR beta chain under discussion was sequenced for a study of blood T cell repertoires in COVID-19. The overall study: In each case, the material was cDNA or gDNA derived from T cells, B-cell-depleted T cells, or PBMCs.

The V and J ends lost 1 base and 3 bases, in that order; junction bases with no gene match: 5. CDR1 and CDR2 from the germline V gene are SGHVS and FQNEAQ. There are 17 residues in the CDR3. How the authors handled the data: From reference gene primer amplification, estimates of nucleated cell counts were derived. Assay used: immunoSEQ multiplex PCR; TCRdb lists only in-frame clones, some missing. The V and J calls and the clone size are those of that table, but D and trimming were determined from the DNA. The repertoire consists of around 50,000 clones, with about 90% occurring once and the leading ten covering 6.4%.

The gene calls are TRBV7-8 and TRBJ1-5, with 11 bases aligning to TRBD1. The source is a man between 70 and 80 years old with active COVID-19. Material for sequencing was peripheral blood. The CDR3 reads CASSLGTGGGNNQPQHF. The CDR3 nucleotides are TGTGCCAGCAGCTTAGGGACAGGGGGCGGTAACAATCAGCCCCAGCATTTT.